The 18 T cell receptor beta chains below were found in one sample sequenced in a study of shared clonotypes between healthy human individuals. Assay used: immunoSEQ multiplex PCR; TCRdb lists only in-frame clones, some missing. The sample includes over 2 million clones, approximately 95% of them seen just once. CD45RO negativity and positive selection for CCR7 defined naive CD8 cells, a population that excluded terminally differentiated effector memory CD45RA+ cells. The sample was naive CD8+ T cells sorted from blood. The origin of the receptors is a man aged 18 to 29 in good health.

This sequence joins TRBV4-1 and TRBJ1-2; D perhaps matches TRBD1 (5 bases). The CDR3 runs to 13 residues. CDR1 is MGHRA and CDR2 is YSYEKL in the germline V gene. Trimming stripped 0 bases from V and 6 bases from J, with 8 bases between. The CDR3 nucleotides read TGCGCCAGCAGCCAAGATGCAGGGCATGGCTACACCTTC. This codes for CASSQDAGHGYTF.

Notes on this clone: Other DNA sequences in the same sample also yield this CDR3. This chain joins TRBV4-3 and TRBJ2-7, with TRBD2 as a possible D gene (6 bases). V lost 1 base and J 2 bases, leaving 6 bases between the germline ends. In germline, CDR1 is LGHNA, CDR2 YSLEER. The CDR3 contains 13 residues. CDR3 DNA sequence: TGCGCCAGCAGCCAAGGACTAGCCTACGAGCAGTACTTC. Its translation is CASSQGLAYEQYF.

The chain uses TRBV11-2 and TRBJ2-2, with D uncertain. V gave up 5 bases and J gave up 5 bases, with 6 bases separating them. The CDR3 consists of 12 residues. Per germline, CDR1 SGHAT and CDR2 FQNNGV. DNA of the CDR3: TGTGCCAGCAGCCCAATTACCGGGGAGCTGTTTTTT. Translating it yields CASSPITGELFF.

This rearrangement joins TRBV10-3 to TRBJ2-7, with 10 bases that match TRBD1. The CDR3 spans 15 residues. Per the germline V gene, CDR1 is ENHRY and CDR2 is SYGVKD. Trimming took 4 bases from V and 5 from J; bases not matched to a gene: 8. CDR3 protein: CAISGTGQGLNEQYF. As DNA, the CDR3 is TGTGCCATCAGTGGGACGGGACAGGGGCTAAACGAGCAGTACTTC.

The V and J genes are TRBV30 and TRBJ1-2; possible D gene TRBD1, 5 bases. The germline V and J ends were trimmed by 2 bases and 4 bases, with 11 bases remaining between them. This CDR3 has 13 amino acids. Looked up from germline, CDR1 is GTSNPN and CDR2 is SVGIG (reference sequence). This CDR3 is CAWSLGGPYGYTF. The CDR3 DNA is TGTGCCTGGAGTCTTGGGGGTCCCTATGGCTACACCTTC.

CDR3 amino acids: CASSIVAVGQGNTEAFF. The CDR3 DNA follows: TGTGCCAGTAGTATAGTCGCGGTCGGACAGGGGAATACTGAAGCTTTCTTT. The chain links TRBV19 to TRBJ1-1; 9 nucleotides line up with TRBD1. The germline V gene encodes CDR1 LNHDA and CDR2 SQIVND (reference sequence). J gave up 5 bases and V 1 base, and 11 bases lay outside the gene matches. CDR3 length equals 17 residues.

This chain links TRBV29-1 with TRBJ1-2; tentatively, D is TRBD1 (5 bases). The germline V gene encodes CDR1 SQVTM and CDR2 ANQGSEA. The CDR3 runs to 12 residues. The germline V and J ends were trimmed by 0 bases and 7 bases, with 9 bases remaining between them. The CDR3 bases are TGCAGCGTTGAAGATGGGGCTGCTGGCTACACCTTC. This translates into CSVEDGAAGYTF.

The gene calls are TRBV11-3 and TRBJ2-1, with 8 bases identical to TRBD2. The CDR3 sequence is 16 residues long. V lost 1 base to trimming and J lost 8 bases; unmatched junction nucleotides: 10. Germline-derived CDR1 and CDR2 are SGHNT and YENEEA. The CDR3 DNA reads TGTGCCAGCAGCTTAGGAGCGGGAGCTTTTCAGGATGAGCAGTTCTTC. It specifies CASSLGAGAFQDEQFF.

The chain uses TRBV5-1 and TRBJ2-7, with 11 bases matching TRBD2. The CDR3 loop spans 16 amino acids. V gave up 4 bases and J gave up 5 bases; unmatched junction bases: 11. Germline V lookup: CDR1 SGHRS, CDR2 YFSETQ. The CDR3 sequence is CASSRNLAGGLDEQYF. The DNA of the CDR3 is TGCGCCAGCAGCCGTAATCTAGCGGGGGGCCTTGACGAGCAGTACTTC.

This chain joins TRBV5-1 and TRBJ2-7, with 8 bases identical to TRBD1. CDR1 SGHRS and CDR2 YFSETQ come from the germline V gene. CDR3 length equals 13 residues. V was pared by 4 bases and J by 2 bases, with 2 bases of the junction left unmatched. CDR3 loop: CASSKDRAYEQYF. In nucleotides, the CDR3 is TGCGCCAGCAGCAAGGACAGGGCCTACGAGCAGTACTTC.

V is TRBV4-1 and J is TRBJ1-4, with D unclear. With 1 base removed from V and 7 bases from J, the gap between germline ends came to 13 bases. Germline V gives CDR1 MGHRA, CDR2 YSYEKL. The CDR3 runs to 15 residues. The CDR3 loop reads CASSQVEGGGEKLFF. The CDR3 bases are TGCGCCAGCAGCCAAGTGGAGGGTGGTGGTGAAAAACTGTTTTTT.

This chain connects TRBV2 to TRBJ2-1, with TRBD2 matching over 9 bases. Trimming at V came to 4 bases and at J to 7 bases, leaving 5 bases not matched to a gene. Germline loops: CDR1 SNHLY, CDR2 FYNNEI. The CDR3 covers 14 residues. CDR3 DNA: TGTGCCAGCAGTGTGGTAGCGGGAGTTAATGAGCAGTTCTTC. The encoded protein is CASSVVAGVNEQFF.

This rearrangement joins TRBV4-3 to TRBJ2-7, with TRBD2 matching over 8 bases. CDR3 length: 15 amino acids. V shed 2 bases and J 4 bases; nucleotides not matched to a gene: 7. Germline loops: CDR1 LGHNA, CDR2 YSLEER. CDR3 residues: CASSQFTGGGYEQYF. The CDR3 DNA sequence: TGCGCCAGCAGCCAATTTACGGGAGGGGGATACGAGCAGTACTTC.

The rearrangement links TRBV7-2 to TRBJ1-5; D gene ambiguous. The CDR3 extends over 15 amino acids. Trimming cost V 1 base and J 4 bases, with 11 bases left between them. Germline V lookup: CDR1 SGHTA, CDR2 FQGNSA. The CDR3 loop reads CASSLVLDGNQPQHF. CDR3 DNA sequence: TGTGCCAGCAGCTTAGTGTTAGACGGGAATCAGCCCCAGCATTTT.

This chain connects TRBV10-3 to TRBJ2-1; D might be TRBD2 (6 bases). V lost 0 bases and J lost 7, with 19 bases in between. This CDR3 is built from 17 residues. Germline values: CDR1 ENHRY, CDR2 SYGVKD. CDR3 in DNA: TGTGCCATCAGTGAGTCGATCCGGGGGAGTATGGGTAATGAGCAGTTCTTC. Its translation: CAISESIRGSMGNEQFF.

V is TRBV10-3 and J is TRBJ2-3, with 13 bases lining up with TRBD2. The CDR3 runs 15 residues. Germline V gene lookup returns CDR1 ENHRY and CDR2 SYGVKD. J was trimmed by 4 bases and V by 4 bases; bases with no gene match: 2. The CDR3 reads CAISGTSGGADTQYF. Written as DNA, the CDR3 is TGTGCCATCAGTGGGACTAGCGGGGGCGCAGATACGCAGTATTTT.

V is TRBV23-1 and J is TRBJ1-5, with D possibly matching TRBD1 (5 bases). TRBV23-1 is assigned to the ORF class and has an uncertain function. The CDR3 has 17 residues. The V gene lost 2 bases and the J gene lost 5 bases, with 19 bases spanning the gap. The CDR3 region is CASSQPGTAREDQPQHF. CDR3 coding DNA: TGCGCCAGCAGTCAACCCGGGACTGCAAGGGAGGATCAGCCCCAGCATTTT.

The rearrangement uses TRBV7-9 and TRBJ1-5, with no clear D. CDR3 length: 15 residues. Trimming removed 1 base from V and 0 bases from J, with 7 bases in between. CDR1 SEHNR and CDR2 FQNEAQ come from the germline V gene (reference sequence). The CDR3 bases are TGTGCCAGCAGCTTAGGTCCGGCTAGCAATCAGCCCCAGCATTTT. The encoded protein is CASSLGPASNQPQHF.